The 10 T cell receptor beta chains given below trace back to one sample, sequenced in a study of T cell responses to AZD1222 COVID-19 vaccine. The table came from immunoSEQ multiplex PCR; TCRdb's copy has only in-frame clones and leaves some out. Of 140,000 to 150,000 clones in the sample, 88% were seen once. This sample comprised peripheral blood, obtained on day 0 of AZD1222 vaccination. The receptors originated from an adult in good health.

The CDR3 spells CAWSAFRGGYTF. Written as DNA, the CDR3 is TGTGCCTGGTCAGCCTTCAGGGGTGGCTACACCTTC. This chain joins TRBV30 and TRBJ1-2; D perhaps matches TRBD1 (6 bases). The V end lost 5 bases, the J end lost 7 bases, and 14 bases lay between the germline ends. The CDR3 covers 12 residues. Per the germline V gene, CDR1 is GTSNPN and CDR2 is SVGIG (reference sequence). Looking up the rest from reference TRBV30 and TRBJ1-2 gives the full variable domain: SQTIHQWPATLVQPVGSPLSLECTVEGTSNPNLYWYRQAAGRGLQLLFYSVGIGQISSEVPQNLSASRPQDRQFILSSKKLLLSDSGFYLCAWSAFRGGYTFGSGTRLTVV.

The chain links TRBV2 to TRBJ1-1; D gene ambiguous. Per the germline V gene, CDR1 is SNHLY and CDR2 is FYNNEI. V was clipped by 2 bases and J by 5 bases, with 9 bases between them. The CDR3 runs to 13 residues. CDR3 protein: CASSESPRTEAFF. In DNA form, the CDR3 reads TGTGCCAGCAGTGAAAGTCCCAGGACTGAAGCTTTCTTT. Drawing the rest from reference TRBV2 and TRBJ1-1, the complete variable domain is EPEVTQTPSHQVTQMGQEVILRCVPISNHLYFYWYRQILGQKVEFLVSFYNNEISEKSEIFDDQFSVERPDGSNFTLKIRSTKLEDSAMYFCASSESPRTEAFFGQGTRLTVV.

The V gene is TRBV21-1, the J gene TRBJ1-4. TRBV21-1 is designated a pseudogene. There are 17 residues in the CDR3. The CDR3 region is CATPFRRDSGANEKLFF. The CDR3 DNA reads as TGTGCCACCCCCTTCCGACGAGACTCTGGAGCTAATGAAAAACTGTTTTTT.

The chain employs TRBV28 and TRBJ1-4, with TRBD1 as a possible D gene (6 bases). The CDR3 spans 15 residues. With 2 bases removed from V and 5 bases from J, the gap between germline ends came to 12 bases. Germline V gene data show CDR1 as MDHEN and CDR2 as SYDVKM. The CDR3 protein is CASSLLTGLNEKLFF. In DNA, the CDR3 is TGTGCCAGCAGTTTACTTACAGGGCTGAATGAAAAACTGTTTTTT.

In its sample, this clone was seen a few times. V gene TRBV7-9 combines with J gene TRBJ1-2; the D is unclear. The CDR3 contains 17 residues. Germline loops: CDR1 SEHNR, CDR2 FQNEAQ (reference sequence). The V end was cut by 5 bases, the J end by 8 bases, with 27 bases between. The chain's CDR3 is CASSAWTGGGGGPGYTF. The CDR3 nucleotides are TGTGCCAGCAGCGCGTGGACTGGCGGAGGAGGAGGACCGGGCTACACCTTC.

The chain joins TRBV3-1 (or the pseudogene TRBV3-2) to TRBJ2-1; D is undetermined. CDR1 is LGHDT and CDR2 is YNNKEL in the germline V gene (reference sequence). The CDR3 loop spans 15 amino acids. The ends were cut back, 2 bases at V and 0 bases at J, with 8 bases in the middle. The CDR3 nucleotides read TGTGCCAGCAGCCAAAGTCTGGACTCCTACAATGAGCAGTTCTTC. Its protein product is CASSQSLDSYNEQFF.

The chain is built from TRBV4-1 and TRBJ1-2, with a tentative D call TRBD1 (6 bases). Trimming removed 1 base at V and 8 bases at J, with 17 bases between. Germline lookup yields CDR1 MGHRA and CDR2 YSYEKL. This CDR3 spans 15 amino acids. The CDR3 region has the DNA TGCGCCAGCAGCCAAGGAGGGGGGGAACCCTGGGGCTACACCTTC. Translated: CASSQGGGEPWGYTF.

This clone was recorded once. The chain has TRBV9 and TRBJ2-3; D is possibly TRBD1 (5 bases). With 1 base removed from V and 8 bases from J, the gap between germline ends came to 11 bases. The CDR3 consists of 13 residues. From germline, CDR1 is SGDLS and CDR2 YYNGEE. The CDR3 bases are TGTGCCAGCAGCGTATCCGGGCAGGGTACGCAGTATTTT. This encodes CASSVSGQGTQYF.

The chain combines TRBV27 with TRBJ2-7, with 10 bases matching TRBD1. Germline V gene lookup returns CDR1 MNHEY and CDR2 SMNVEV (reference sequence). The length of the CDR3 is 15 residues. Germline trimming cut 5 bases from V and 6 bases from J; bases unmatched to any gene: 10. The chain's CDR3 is CASSAPGQGISEQYF. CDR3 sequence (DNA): TGTGCCAGCAGTGCTCCGGGACAGGGGATATCCGAGCAGTACTTC.

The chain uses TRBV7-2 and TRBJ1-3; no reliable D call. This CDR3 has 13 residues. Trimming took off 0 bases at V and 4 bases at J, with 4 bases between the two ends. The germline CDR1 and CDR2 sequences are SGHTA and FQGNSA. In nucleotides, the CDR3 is TGTGCCAGCAGCTTAGCACACGGAAACACCATATATTTT. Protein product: CASSLAHGNTIYF.